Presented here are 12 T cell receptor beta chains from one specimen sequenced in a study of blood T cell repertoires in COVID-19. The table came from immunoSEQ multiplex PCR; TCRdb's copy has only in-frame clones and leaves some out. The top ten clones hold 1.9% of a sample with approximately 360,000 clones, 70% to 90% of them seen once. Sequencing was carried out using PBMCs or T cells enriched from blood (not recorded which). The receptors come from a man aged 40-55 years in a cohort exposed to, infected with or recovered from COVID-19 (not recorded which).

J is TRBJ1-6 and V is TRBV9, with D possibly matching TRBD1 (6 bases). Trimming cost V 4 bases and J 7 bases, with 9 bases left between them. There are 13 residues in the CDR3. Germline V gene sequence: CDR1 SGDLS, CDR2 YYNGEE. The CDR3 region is CASSPQGNSPLHF. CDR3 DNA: TGTGCCAGCAGCCCCCAGGGGAATTCACCCCTCCACTTT. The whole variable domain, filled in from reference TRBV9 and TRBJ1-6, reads DSGVTQTPKHLITATGQRVTLRCSPRSGDLSVYWYQQSLDQGLQFLIQYYNGEERAKGNILERFSAQQFPDLHSELNLSSLELGDSALYFCASSPQGNSPLHFGNGTRLTVT.

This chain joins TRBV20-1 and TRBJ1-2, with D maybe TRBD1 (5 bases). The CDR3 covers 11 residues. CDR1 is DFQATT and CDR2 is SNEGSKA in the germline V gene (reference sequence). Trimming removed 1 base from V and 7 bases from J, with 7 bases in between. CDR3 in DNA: TGCAGTGCTAGAGGGGGCGCTGGCTACACCTTC. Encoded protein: CSARGGAGYTF.

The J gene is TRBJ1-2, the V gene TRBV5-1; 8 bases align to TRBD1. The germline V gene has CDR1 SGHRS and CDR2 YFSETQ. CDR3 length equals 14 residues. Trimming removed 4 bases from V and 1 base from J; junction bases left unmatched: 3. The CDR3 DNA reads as TGCGCCAGCAGCCCAGGGGGCAGTAACTATGGCTACACCTTC. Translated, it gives CASSPGGSNYGYTF. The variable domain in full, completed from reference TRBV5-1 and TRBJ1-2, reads KAGVTQTPRYLIKTRGQQVTLSCSPISGHRSVSWYQQTPGQGLQFLFEYFSETQRNKGNFPGRFSGRQFSNSRSEMNVSTLELGDSALYLCASSPGGSNYGYTFGSGTRLTVV.

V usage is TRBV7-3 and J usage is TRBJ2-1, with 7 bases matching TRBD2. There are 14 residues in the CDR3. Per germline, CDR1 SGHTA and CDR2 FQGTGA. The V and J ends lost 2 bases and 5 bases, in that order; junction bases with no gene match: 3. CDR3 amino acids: CASSLAGAHNEQFF. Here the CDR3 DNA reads TGTGCCAGCAGCTTAGCGGGAGCACACAATGAGCAGTTCTTC.

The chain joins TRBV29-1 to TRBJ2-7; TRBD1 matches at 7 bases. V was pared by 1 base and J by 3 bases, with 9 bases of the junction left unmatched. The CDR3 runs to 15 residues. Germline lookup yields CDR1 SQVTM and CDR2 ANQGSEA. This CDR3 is CSVEGLTGSFYEQYF. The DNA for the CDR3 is TGCAGCGTTGAAGGGCTGACAGGGAGCTTCTACGAGCAGTACTTC.

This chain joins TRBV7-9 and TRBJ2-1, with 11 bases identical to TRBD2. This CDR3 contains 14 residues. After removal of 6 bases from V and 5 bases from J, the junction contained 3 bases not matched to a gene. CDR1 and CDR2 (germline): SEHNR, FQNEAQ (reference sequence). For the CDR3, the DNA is TGTGCCAGCAGGCGGGGACTAGCGGACAATGAGCAGTTCTTC. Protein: CASRRGLADNEQFF.

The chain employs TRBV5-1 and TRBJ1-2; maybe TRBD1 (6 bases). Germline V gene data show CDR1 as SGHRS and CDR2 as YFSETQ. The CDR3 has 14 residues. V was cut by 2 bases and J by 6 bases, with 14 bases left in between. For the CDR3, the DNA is TGCGCCAGCAGCTTAGGACAGAGCTTCGATGGCTACACCTTC. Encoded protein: CASSLGQSFDGYTF.

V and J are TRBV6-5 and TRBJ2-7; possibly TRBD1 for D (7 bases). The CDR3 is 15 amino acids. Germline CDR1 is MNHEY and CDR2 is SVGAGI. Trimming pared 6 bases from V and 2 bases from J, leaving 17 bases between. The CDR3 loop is CASSYTGDSTYEQYF. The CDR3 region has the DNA TGTGCCAGCAGCTACACAGGGGACTCAACCTACGAGCAGTACTTC.

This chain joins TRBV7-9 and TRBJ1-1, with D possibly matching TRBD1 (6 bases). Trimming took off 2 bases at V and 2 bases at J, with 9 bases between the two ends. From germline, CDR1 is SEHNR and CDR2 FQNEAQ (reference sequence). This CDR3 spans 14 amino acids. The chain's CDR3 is CASSLQGRNTEAFF. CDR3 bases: TGTGCCAGCAGCTTACAGGGGCGCAACACTGAAGCTTTCTTT.

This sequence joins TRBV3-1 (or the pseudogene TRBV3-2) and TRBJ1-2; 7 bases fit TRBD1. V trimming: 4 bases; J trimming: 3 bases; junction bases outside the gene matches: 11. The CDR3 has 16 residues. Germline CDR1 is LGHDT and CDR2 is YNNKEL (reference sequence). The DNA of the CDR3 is TGTGCCAGCAGCCTCCAACGACCAGGGGGATACTATGGCTACACCTTC. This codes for CASSLQRPGGYYGYTF.

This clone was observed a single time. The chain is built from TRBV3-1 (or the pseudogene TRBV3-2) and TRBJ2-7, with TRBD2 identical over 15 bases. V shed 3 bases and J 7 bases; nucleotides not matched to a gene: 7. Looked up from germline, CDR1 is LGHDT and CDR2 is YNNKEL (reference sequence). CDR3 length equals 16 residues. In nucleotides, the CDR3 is TGTGCCAGCAGCCATCTGGGACTAGCGGGAGGCCAAGAGCAGTACTTC. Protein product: CASSHLGLAGGQEQYF.

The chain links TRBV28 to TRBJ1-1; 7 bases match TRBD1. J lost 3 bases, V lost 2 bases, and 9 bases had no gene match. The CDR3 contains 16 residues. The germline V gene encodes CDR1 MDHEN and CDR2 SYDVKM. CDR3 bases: TGTGCCAGCAGTTTAGTTCAAGGGACAGTCCACACTGAAGCTTTCTTT. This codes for CASSLVQGTVHTEAFF.